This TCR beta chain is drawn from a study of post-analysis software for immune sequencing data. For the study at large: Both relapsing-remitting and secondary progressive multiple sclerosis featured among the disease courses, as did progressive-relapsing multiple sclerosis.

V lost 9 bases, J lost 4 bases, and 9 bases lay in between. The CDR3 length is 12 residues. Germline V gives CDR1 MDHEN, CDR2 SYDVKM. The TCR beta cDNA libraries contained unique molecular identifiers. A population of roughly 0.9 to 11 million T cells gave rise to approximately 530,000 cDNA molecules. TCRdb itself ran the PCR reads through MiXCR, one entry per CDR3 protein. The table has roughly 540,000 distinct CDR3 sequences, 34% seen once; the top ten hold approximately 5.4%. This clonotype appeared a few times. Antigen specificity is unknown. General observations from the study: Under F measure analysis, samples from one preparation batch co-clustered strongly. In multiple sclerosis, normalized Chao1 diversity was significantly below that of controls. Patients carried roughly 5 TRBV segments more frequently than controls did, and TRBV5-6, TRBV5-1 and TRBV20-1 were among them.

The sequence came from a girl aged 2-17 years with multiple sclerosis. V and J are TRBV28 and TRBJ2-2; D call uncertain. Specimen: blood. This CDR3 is CASDERTGELFF. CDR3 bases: TGTGCCAGTGACGAGCGCACCGGGGAGCTGTTTTTT.